The 16 T cell receptor beta chains below were found in one sample sequenced in a study of beta chain features in type 1 diabetes listed by TCRdb under 2018. The full study reports these points: A moderate but significant shortening of TCRB CDR3 length was observed in type 1 diabetes patients in all four CD4+ subsets.

Library preparation employed the immunoSEQ multiplex PCR assay. The entire isolated RNA was reverse transcribed using the High Capacity cDNA Reverse Transcription Kit, and thus expressed TCRB transcripts were sequenced. In its TCRdb copy, this immuneACCESS table keeps in-frame sequences only and misses some clones. Where compared with another copy, unresolved V genes explain less than half of these, and the others have no known cause. Recorded for this sample are 45,000 to 60,000 clones; around 40% of them occurred a single time. Over 0.1% of the sample rests with the top ten. The antigens of these receptors remain unknown. Sample: stem cell memory CD4+ T cells from blood. This specimen's cell subset or site label, per the study, means: stem cell-like memory CD4+ T cells. These receptors were taken from a man in his thirties or forties with type 1 diabetes.

This clone was seen once. The chain recombines TRBV28 with TRBJ1-1; possibly TRBD1 for D (6 bases). Trimming took 7 bases from V and 5 from J, leaving 17 bases between them. There are 14 residues in the CDR3. In germline, CDR1 is MDHEN, CDR2 SYDVKM. CDR3 DNA sequence: TGTGCCAGCAAAGGGGACACCCGATTTACTGAAGCTTTCTTT. Protein sequence: CASKGDTRFTEAFF.

The rearrangement links TRBV15 to TRBJ1-1, with 7 positions matching TRBD1. The V gene end was trimmed by 4 bases and the J gene end by 3 bases; junction bases not matched to a gene: 5. The CDR3 has 14 residues. Germline V CDR1 and CDR2: LNHNV, YYDKDF (reference sequence). Here the CDR3 reads CATSKTTGYTEAFF. The CDR3 DNA follows: TGTGCCACCAGCAAAACGACAGGGTACACTGAAGCTTTCTTT.

This chain joins TRBV10-3 and TRBJ2-7, with 9 bases that match TRBD1. Per the germline V gene, CDR1 is ENHRY and CDR2 is SYGVKD. CDR3 length: 14 amino acids. The ends lost 10 bases at V and 1 base at J; junction bases unmatched: 8. This CDR3 reads CATKGTGLSYEQYF. Here the CDR3 DNA reads TGTGCCACGAAAGGGACAGGGCTGTCCTACGAGCAGTACTTC.

In its sample, this clone was seen a few times. The V call is TRBV28, the J call TRBJ2-3; D uncertain. The germline CDR1 and CDR2 sequences are MDHEN and SYDVKM. The ends were cut back, 5 bases at V and 4 bases at J, with 7 bases in the middle. CDR3 length: 12 residues. The CDR3 loop reads CASSLISDTQYF. The CDR3 DNA reads TGTGCCAGCAGTCTAATCTCAGATACGCAGTATTTT.

The V call is TRBV20-1, the J call TRBJ1-2; no clear D. The CDR3 is made up of 11 amino acids. Germline-derived CDR1 and CDR2 are DFQATT and SNEGSKA (reference sequence). The germline V and J ends were trimmed by 3 bases and 7 bases, with 9 bases remaining between them. The CDR3 DNA follows: TGCAGTGCTAGTGGGAGGGCTGGCTACACCTTC. Encoded protein: CSASGRAGYTF.

This clone was seen only a few times. V gene TRBV28 combines with J gene TRBJ2-1; 9 bases align to TRBD1. V dropped 3 bases and J dropped 5; count of bases not matched to a gene: 14. The CDR3 is 18 amino acids. Germline CDR1 is MDHEN and CDR2 is SYDVKM. CDR3 nucleotide sequence: TGTGCCAGCAGTTTCGCGGGACAGGGCAAGAAAAGCAACAATGAGCAGTTCTTC. Amino acids: CASSFAGQGKKSNNEQFF. Filled out from reference TRBV28 and TRBJ2-1, the complete variable domain reads DVKVTQSSRYLVKRTGEKVFLECVQDMDHENMFWYRQDPGLGLRLIYFSYDVKMKEKGDIPEGYSVSREKKERFSLILESASTNQTSMYLCASSFAGQGKKSNNEQFFGPGTRLTVL.

The chain uses TRBV7-2 and TRBJ1-5, with TRBD1 as a possible D gene (5 bases). The germline V gene has CDR1 SGHTA and CDR2 FQGNSA. This CDR3 is 13 amino acids long. The V and J ends lost 3 bases and 4 bases respectively, with 7 bases between them. CDR3 in DNA: TGTGCCAGCAGCTTGAGACAGAATCAGCCCCAGCATTTT. Translating it yields CASSLRQNQPQHF.

This clone was seen only a few times. The rearrangement links TRBV4-3 to TRBJ2-1; maybe TRBD1 (5 bases). CDR3 length: 14 amino acids. Germline CDR1 reads LGHNA; CDR2 reads YSLEER. Between the trimmed V and J ends, which lost 1 base and 5 bases, there was a span of 9 bases. The CDR3 here is CASSQGTSDNEQFF. Here the CDR3 DNA reads TGCGCCAGCAGCCAAGGGACAAGCGACAATGAGCAGTTCTTC.

The V gene is TRBV19, the J gene TRBJ1-1; D not resolved. Germline V gene sequence: CDR1 LNHDA, CDR2 SQIVND (reference sequence). CDR3 size: 14 residues. V dropped 6 bases and J dropped 5 bases, with 16 bases sitting between them. The CDR3 sequence: CASSQGGAGTEAFF. Here the CDR3 DNA reads TGTGCCAGTAGCCAAGGCGGCGCGGGAACTGAAGCTTTCTTT.

There are a few counts of this clone. J is TRBJ2-2 and V is TRBV28; tentative D call: TRBD2 (6 bases). The CDR3 spans 17 residues. Per germline, CDR1 MDHEN and CDR2 SYDVKM. The V gene lost 3 bases and the J gene lost 2 bases, with 16 bases spanning the gap. The chain's CDR3 is CASSFLAAGSNTGELFF. Here the CDR3 DNA reads TGTGCCAGCAGTTTTTTGGCGGCGGGGTCCAACACCGGGGAGCTGTTTTTT.

The V and J genes are TRBV5-1 and TRBJ1-1; the match to TRBD1 covers 8 bases. V shed 4 bases, J shed 11 bases, and the junction held 10 bases outside the gene matches. CDR3 length: 13 amino acids. Germline V gene lookup returns CDR1 SGHRS and CDR2 YFSETQ. CDR3 DNA: TGCGCCAGCAGCGCAGAAGACAGGGGCCGGGCTTTCTTT. This gives the protein CASSAEDRGRAFF.

This clone was observed a handful of times. The rearrangement joins TRBV15 to TRBJ2-1; 9 bases align to TRBD2. V was clipped by 6 bases and J by 2 bases; unmatched bases: 5. Germline CDR1 reads LNHNV; CDR2 reads YYDKDF (reference sequence). The CDR3 contains 15 residues. The CDR3 DNA reads as TGTGCCACCAGGAGCGCGGGAGGGCCCTACAATGAGCAGTTCTTC. Encoded protein: CATRSAGGPYNEQFF. The variable domain in full, completed from reference TRBV15 and TRBJ2-1, reads DAMVIQNPRYQVTQFGKPVTLSCSQTLNHNVMYWYQQKSSQAPKLLFHYYDKDFNNEADTPDNFQSRRPNTSFCFLDIRSPGLGDTAMYLCATRSAGGPYNEQFFGPGTRLTVL.

This clone was counted a few times. The V and J genes are TRBV18 and TRBJ1-2, with D perhaps matching TRBD1 (6 bases). The CDR3 is made up of 15 amino acids. V lost 4 bases, J lost 6 bases, and 18 bases lay in between. Germline CDR1 reads KGHSH; CDR2 reads LQKENI. The CDR3 bases are TGTGCCAGCTCACTCCAGGGGATTCCCCTAAATGGCTACACCTTC. This sequence encodes CASSLQGIPLNGYTF.

This clone was seen only a few times. The chain employs TRBV29-1 and TRBJ2-3; D call uncertain. V was cut by 5 bases and J by 5 bases, with 5 bases left in between. Germline V lookup: CDR1 SQVTM, CDR2 ANQGSEA. The CDR3 is made up of 10 amino acids. The CDR3 DNA is TGCAGCGTTCGTCGAGATACGCAGTATTTT. It codes for CSVRRDTQYF.

This clone was observed a handful of times. The chain has TRBV5-1 and TRBJ2-3; possibly TRBD2 for D (6 bases). The CDR3 length is 15 residues. Trimming cost V 0 bases and J 2 bases, with 10 bases left between them. The germline gives CDR1 SGHRS, CDR2 YFSETQ. The CDR3 bases are TGCGCCAGCAGCTTGGAGGGACTCCACACAGATACGCAGTATTTT. This encodes CASSLEGLHTDTQYF.

This chain links TRBV18 with TRBJ2-6, with 7 positions matching TRBD1. This CDR3 is 18 amino acids long. Germline CDR1 KGHSH, CDR2 LQKENI. V trimming: 3 bases; J trimming: 0 bases; junction bases outside the gene matches: 8. The CDR3 here is CASSPLTGASSGANVLTF. CDR3 DNA: TGTGCCAGCTCACCCTTAACAGGGGCGAGCTCTGGGGCCAACGTCCTGACTTTC.